A selection of T cell receptor beta chains follows, all from one sample in a study of radiotherapy plus CTLA-4 blockade in lung cancer. Repertoires were generated with immunoSEQ multiplex PCR, while TCRdb's copy carries only in-frame clones and drops some. This table holds some 60,000 clones, less than 85% found once. The source was peripheral blood, collected from a patient treated with radiotherapy plus ipilimumab. These receptors all come from a human donor with non-small cell lung cancer who had a complete response to radiotherapy plus ipilimumab. The CDR3 runs from the conserved cysteine through the conserved F or W. Each record gives: V gene, D gene, clone size, J gene, CDR3 DNA, CDR3 protein. A D gene is named only where the DNA matches it firmly. The size field is filled for only some rows; it gives once, few, many or a size class.

>TRBV19|TRBD1|.|TRBJ1-4
TGTGCCAGTAGTACGGGACAGGGAAGGGAAAAACTGTTTTTT
CASSTGQGREKLFF
>TRBV7-9|TRBD2|.|TRBJ2-5
TGTGCCAGCAGCTTAACTCCGGGACCGGGGGGGACCCAGTACTTC
CASSLTPGPGGTQYF
>TRBV28|TRBD1|.|TRBJ2-7
TGTGCCAGCAGTTTAGGGGCCGGGACAGTCTCCTACGAGCAGTACTTC
CASSLGAGTVSYEQYF
>TRBV5-1|TRBD1|.|TRBJ1-1
TGCGCCAGCAGCGACCGGGACAGGGGGTTGGGATCTGAAGCTTTCTTT
CASSDRDRGLGSEAFF
>TRBV2|.|.|TRBJ2-1
TGTGCCAGCAGTGAAGGGAGGGCGGGTTACAATGAGCAGTTCTTC
CASSEGRAGYNEQFF
>TRBV2|TRBD1|.|TRBJ2-7
TGTGCCAGCAAGAGGACAGGACGGAGCGAGCAGTACTTC
CASKRTGRSEQYF
>TRBV29-1|.|.|TRBJ2-7
TGCAGCGTTGTCACCACCCGGGGTCCGGGCTACGAGCAGTACTTC
CSVVTTRGPGYEQYF
>TRBV9|TRBD2|.|TRBJ2-5
TGTGCCAGCAGCGTAGGGGGCGGGGGGGCTGGAGAGACCCAGTACTTC
CASSVGGGGAGETQYF
>TRBV6-4|TRBD1|many|TRBJ2-3
TGTGCCAGCAGTGGGACAGGGGGCGCAGATACGCAGTATTTT
CASSGTGGADTQYF
>TRBV29-1|.|.|TRBJ1-5
TGCAGCGTTGGGGGGGGTTTCAATCAGCCCCAGCATTTT
CSVGGGFNQPQHF
>TRBV6-1|.|few|TRBJ1-2
TGTGCCAGCAGCCCGGGTAGAAACTATGGCTACACCTTC
CASSPGRNYGYTF
>TRBV14|TRBD1|.|TRBJ1-2
TGTGCCAGCAGTTTCAGGGGGCCTAACTATGGCTACACCTTC
CASSFRGPNYGYTF
>TRBV18|.|.|TRBJ1-4
TGTGCCAGCTCACCGGAACAGCTGTTCGTTGCTAATGAAAAACTGTTTTTT
CASSPEQLFVANEKLFF
>TRBV9|TRBD2|.|TRBJ2-2
TGTGCCAGCAGCGTAGGACCCAATAGCGGGGGTGTCACCGGGGAGCTGTTTTTT
CASSVGPNSGGVTGELFF
>TRBV27|.|.|TRBJ2-1
TGTGCCAGCAGTATAACGTTAACACAAAATGAGCAGTTCTTC
CASSITLTQNEQFF
>TRBV11-3|TRBD2|.|TRBJ2-2
TGTGCCAGCAGCTTCGGCGGGACTAGCGACCCTAACGGGGAGCTGTTTTTT
CASSFGGTSDPNGELFF
>TRBV18|.|.|TRBJ2-7
TGTGCCAGCTCACCCTCCACGCTAGCCTACGAGCAGTACTTC
CASSPSTLAYEQYF
>TRBV5-1|.|once|TRBJ1-2
TGCGCCAGCAGTCCGTCACCTCTCACAGGTTCTTTTGGCTACACCTTC
CASSPSPLTGSFGYTF
>TRBV7-9|.|once|TRBJ1-5
TGTGCCAGCAGCCGGGGGGCCAGCTCCAATCAGCCCCAGCATTTT
CASSRGASSNQPQHF
>TRBV2|.|.|TRBJ2-3
TGTGCCAGCTCCCGGGAGCTACGCACAGATACGCAGTATTTT
CASSRELRTDTQYF
>TRBV7-2|.|.|TRBJ2-5
TGTGCCAGCAGCTTTTCCAGAATGGAGACCCAGTACTTC
CASSFSRMETQYF
>TRBV7-2|.|medium-sized|TRBJ2-2
TGTGCCAGCAGCAAGGAGCGCAGCCCCCGGGCCGGGGAGCTGTTTTTT
CASSKERSPRAGELFF
>TRBV11-2|TRBD2|.|TRBJ2-7
TGTGCCAGCAGCTTGGAACGACTAGCGGGCCACGAGCAGTACTTC
CASSLERLAGHEQYF
>TRBV11-2|.|.|TRBJ2-4
TGTGCCAGCAGCCCGACCTGGGGGCTTGACATTCAGTACTTC
CASSPTWGLDIQYF
>TRBV6-6|.|.|TRBJ1-6
TGTGCCAGCAGTTCGGGGGGACAAAATTCACCCCTCCACTTT
CASSSGGQNSPLHF
>TRBV7-2|TRBD2|.|TRBJ2-5
TGTGCCAGCAGTTATACGGCGGGACTAGCGGGGGGAGGGGAGACCCAGTACTTC
CASSYTAGLAGGGETQYF
>TRBV28|.|.|TRBJ1-2
TGTGCCAGCAGTTTATCGGACTATGGCTACACCTTC
CASSLSDYGYTF
>TRBV19|TRBD1|once|TRBJ2-1
TGTGCCAGTAGTATTAATAAGGTCCAGGGGGTCAATGAGCAGTTCTTC
CASSINKVQGVNEQFF
>TRBV5-8|.|few|TRBJ2-1
TGTGCCAGCAGCTTGGGGCTAGCGTGGAATGAGCAGTTCTTC
CASSLGLAWNEQFF
>TRBV4-3|.|few|TRBJ1-5
TGCGCCAGCAGCCAGGTCCCGGCCAGGGGCGTCCAGCCCCAGCATTTT
CASSQVPARGVQPQHF
>TRBV20-1|TRBD1|.|TRBJ1-1
TGCAGTGCCGGGACAGGGCAAAAAGCTTTCTTT
CSAGTGQKAFF